Sequencing of this T cell receptor (beta chain) was carried out in a study of cytomegalovirus exposure and HLA in healthy donors. General study points: As confirmed in vitro, a few CMV-associated chains were specific for CMV antigens.

Primers: 60 Vbeta forward and 13 Jbeta reverse. Some clones are missing from TCRdb's copy, which holds only in-frame ones; the method was immunoSEQ multiplex PCR. The sample shows roughly 200,000 clones, 60% to 85% of them seen only once. In the case of this clone: Its cognate antigen is unknown.

Healthy bone marrow donors made up the donor group. The specimen sequenced was PBMCs. This receptor was taken from a male donor in good health and CMV-seronegative.

CDR3 sequence reads: CASSRPGAYEQYF. The CDR3 region has the DNA TGTGCCAGCAGTCGCCCCGGGGCCTACGAGCAGTACTTC. The chain is built from TRBV6-6 and TRBJ2-7; tentative D call: TRBD2 (5 bases). The V end was cut by 5 bases, the J end by 2 bases, with 10 bases between. The germline CDR1 and CDR2 sequences are MNHNY and SVGAGI (reference sequence). The CDR3 covers 13 residues.